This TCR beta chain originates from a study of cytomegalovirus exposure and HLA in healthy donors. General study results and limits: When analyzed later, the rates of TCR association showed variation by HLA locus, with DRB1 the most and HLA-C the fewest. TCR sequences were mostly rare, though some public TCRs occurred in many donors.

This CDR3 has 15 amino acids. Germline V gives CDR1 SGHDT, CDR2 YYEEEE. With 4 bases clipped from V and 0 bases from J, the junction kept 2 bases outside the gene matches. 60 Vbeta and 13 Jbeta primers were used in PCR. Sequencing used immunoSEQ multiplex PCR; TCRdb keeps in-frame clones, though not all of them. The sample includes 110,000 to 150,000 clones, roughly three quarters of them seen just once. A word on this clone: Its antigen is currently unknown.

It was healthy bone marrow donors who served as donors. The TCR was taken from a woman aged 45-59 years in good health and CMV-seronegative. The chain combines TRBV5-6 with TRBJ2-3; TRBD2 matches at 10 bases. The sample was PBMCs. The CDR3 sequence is CASSPSGGSTDTQYF. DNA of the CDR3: TGTGCCAGCAGCCCTAGCGGGGGTAGCACAGATACGCAGTATTTT.